The clone carrying this T cell receptor (beta chain) was detected a few times. What it recognizes is unknown. Study-wide points: The larger-cohort validation was restricted to a single TCR beta V-J rearrangement rather than whole repertoires. The TCR gene usage of tumor memory CD4+ T cells clustered together with blood and lymph node memory CD4+ cells and with lymph node naive CD4+ cells. Tumor-infiltrating Treg TCR alpha and beta sequences overlapped most with tumor naive CD4+ T cells, then blood naive.

Cells sorted as Tregs were CD4+, CD25+ and CD127-/low. Semi-nested PCR with Nested Universal Primer A followed constant-region reverse priming of full-length variable regions. Each CDR3 protein gets one entry after TCRdb re-called the 5' RACE reads with MiXCR. Here the sample spans 52,000 or so distinct CDR3 sequences, less than 25% being singletons. Specimen: tumor-infiltrating Tregs sorted from the breast tumor. This TCR derives from a female donor with breast cancer.

CDR3 loop: CASRLAAGSGETQYF. In DNA form, the CDR3 reads TGTGCAAGTCGCTTAGCGGCGGGATCGGGGGAGACCCAGTACTTC. The chain recombines TRBV12-2 with TRBJ2-5; the D call TRBD2 from the table was never checked on the DNA. TRBV12-2 is a pseudogene segment. This CDR3 is 15 amino acids long.